This T cell receptor (beta chain) was recorded in a study of blood T cell repertoires in COVID-19. Overall study: Sample material is recorded as cDNA or gDNA derived from T cells, B-cell-depleted T cells, or PBMCs.

Germline CDR1 and CDR2: SGHDN and FVKESK. This CDR3 is built from 14 residues. V was pared by 2 bases and J by 10 bases, with 7 bases of the junction left unmatched. Under the authors' procedure: Estimated nucleated cell counts came from reference gene primer amplification. Only in-frame clones appear in the TCRdb table, and some are missing; sequencing was by immunoSEQ multiplex PCR. The V and J calls and clone size come from that table; D and trimming were worked out from the DNA. This table holds around 230,000 clones, 81% found once. This TCR came from an elderly woman with acute or convalescent COVID-19. The rearrangement uses TRBV14 and TRBJ2-1, with 8 nucleotides matching TRBD2. The sample consisted of peripheral blood. CDR3 region: CASSQNTRLAEQFF. The CDR3 DNA follows: TGTGCCAGCAGCCAAAACACTAGACTAGCGGAGCAGTTCTTC.